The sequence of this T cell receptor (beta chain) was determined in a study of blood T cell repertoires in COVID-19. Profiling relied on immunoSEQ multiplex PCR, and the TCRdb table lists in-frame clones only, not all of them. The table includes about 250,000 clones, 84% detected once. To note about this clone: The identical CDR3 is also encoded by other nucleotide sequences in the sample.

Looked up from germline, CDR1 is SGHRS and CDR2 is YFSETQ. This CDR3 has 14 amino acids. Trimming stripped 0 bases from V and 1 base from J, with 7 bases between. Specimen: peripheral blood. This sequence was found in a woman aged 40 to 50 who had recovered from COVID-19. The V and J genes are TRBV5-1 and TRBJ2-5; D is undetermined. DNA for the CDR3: TGCGCCAGCAGCTTGGGCGCAACCCAAGAGACCCAGTACTTC. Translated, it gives CASSLGATQETQYF. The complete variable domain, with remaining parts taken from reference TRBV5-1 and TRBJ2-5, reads KAGVTQTPRYLIKTRGQQVTLSCSPISGHRSVSWYQQTPGQGLQFLFEYFSETQRNKGNFPGRFSGRQFSNSRSEMNVSTLELGDSALYLCASSLGATQETQYFGPGTRLLVL.